This entry is about one T cell receptor beta chain. The data derive from a study of CD8 T cells in Susac syndrome. The RNA, about 0.5 to 1 ug, was put through reverse transcription using random hexamers. Across 54 Vbeta and 13 Jbeta, TCR beta CDR3 was amplified with immunoSEQ multiplex PCR. Each CDR3 protein is one row after TCRdb ran MiXCR on the immunoSEQ multiplex PCR reads. The repertoire holds about 250,000 distinct CDR3 sequences, with around 93% as singletons. The CDR3 sequence is 13 residues long. The V and J ends lost 3 bases and 3 bases respectively, with 9 bases between them. The germline V gene has CDR1 MNHEY and CDR2 SMNVEV (reference sequence).

This receptor was taken from a human donor with multiple sclerosis. Source material: CD4+ T cells from PBMCs. This chain connects TRBV27 to TRBJ2-7, with D uncertain. The CDR3 reads CASSFGRYYEQYF. CDR3 bases: TGTGCCAGCAGTTTCGGACGGTACTACGAGCAGTACTTC.